The 9 T cell receptor beta chains below come from one sample, sequenced in a study of T cell changes during pregnancy in multiple sclerosis. The data were produced by immunoSEQ multiplex PCR, yet TCRdb's version contains in-frame clones alone and is incomplete. The sample lists tens of thousands of clones; roughly 92% were seen once. Source: CD4+ T cells from peripheral blood mononuclear cells, taken in the third trimester of pregnancy. The receptors were gathered from a female donor with multiple sclerosis, enrolled in a pregnancy study.

This clone was recorded once. The chain joins TRBV6-1 to TRBJ2-7; 7 positions match TRBD1. The CDR3 is 15 amino acids. Per the germline V gene, CDR1 is MNHNS and CDR2 is SASEGT. After removal of 6 bases from V and 1 base from J, the junction contained 9 bases not matched to a gene. The CDR3 sequence is CASSPGTVRSYEQYF. CDR3 nucleotide sequence: TGTGCCAGCAGCCCTGGGACAGTAAGATCCTACGAGCAGTACTTC.

This sequence joins TRBV15 and TRBJ2-2; TRBD1 matches at 8 bases. V was clipped by 5 bases and J by 3 bases; unmatched bases: 2. CDR1 is LNHNV, CDR2 YYDKDF, per germline (reference sequence). The CDR3 loop spans 14 amino acids. The CDR3 region has the DNA TGTGCCACCAGCGGACAGGGCTACACCGGGGAGCTGTTTTTT. It is translated as CATSGQGYTGELFF.

CDR3 in amino acids: CASSLTRQGMAGELFF. The DNA for the CDR3 is TGTGCCAGCAGCTTAACTCGACAGGGGATGGCCGGGGAGCTGTTTTTT. This chain joins TRBV7-3 and TRBJ2-2; TRBD1 aligns across 8 bases. The CDR3 covers 16 residues. Germline CDR1 and CDR2: SGHTA and FQGTGA. With V trimmed by 0 bases and J by 6 bases, 6 bases remained unmatched.

The chain joins TRBV9 to TRBJ2-3; TRBD1 matches 7 bases. Germline V CDR1 and CDR2: SGDLS, YYNGEE. This CDR3 spans 16 amino acids. Unmatched junction bases numbered 8, after V lost 2 bases and J lost 2 bases. Here the CDR3 reads CASSVFDRAITDTQYF. The CDR3 DNA reads as TGTGCCAGCAGCGTTTTTGACAGGGCTATCACAGATACGCAGTATTTT.

The V gene is TRBV5-6, the J gene TRBJ2-7; a weak D match, TRBD2 (6 bases). CDR3 length: 14 amino acids. CDR1 SGHDT and CDR2 YYEEEE come from the germline V gene. V lost 2 bases to trimming and J lost 5 bases, with 14 bases between them. In DNA, the CDR3 is TGTGCCAGCAGCTTTGTCGGGGGTCCCAACGAGCAGTACTTC. Encoded protein: CASSFVGGPNEQYF. The whole variable domain, remainder taken from reference TRBV5-6 and TRBJ2-7, is DAGVTQSPTHLIKTRGQQVTLRCSPKSGHDTVSWYQQALGQGPQFIFQYYEEEERQRGNFPDRFSGHQFPNYSSELNVNALLLGDSALYLCASSFVGGPNEQYFGPGTRLTVT.

This clone appeared a single time. The chain has TRBV7-2 and TRBJ2-5; possible D gene TRBD2, 5 bases. The J call is doubtful: the DNA matches TRBJ2-7 better. CDR1 is SGHTA, CDR2 FQGNSA, per germline. The CDR3 extends over 14 amino acids. CDR3 sequence reads: CASSPGVLRHEQYF. In nucleotides, the CDR3 is TGTGCCAGCAGCCCCGGGGTTTTGAGGCACGAGCAGTACTTC.

J is TRBJ2-3 and V is TRBV5-4, with 9 nucleotides matching TRBD1. This CDR3 spans 14 amino acids. From germline, CDR1 is SGHNT and CDR2 YYREEE (reference sequence). Trimming cost V 3 bases and J 12 bases; bases outside gene matches: 11. Here the CDR3 reads CASSSQQGANHQYF. The CDR3 DNA is TGTGCCAGCAGCTCCCAACAGGGGGCGAATCACCAGTATTTT.

The gene calls are TRBV9 and TRBJ1-1, with TRBD1 identical over 7 bases. The germline V gene encodes CDR1 SGDLS and CDR2 YYNGEE. Losses at the gene ends were 4 bases for V and 1 base for J; bases not matched to a gene: 4. The CDR3 length is 14 residues. CDR3 region: CASSPRTGNTEAFF. The CDR3 nucleotides read TGTGCCAGCAGCCCGCGGACAGGGAACACTGAAGCTTTCTTT.

The chain carries TRBV30 and TRBJ1-2, with a possible D match to TRBD1 (5 bases). Germline V gives CDR1 GTSNPN, CDR2 SVGIG (reference sequence). Trimming stripped 3 bases from V and 5 bases from J, with 19 bases between. This CDR3 contains 15 residues. The CDR3 region is CAWRSQAGSSYGYTF. DNA of the CDR3: TGTGCCTGGAGATCACAGGCAGGGTCGTCTTATGGCTACACCTTC.